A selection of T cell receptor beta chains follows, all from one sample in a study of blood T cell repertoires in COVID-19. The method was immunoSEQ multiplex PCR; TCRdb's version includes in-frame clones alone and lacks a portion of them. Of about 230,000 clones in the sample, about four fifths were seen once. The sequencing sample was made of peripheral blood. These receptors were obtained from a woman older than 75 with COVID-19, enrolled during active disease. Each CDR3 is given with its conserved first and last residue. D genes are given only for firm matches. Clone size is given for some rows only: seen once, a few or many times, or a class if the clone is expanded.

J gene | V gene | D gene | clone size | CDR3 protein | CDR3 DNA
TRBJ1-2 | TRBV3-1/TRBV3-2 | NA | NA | CASSPQAQRGGYTF | TGTGCCAGCAGCCCCCAGGCCCAAAGAGGGGGCTACACCTTC
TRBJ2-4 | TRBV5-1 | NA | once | CASSPAGSRNIQYF | TGCGCCAGCAGCCCGGCAGGCAGCCGAAACATTCAGTACTTC
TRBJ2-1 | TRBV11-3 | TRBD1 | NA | CASAVEQGAEQFF | TGTGCCAGCGCCGTCGAACAGGGGGCTGAGCAGTTCTTC
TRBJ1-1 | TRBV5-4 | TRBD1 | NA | CASSLWTGTEAFF | TGTGCCAGCAGCTTGTGGACAGGGACTGAAGCTTTCTTT
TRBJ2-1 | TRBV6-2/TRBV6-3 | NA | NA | CASSYSGLSYNEQFF | TGTGCCAGCAGTTACTCTGGCCTCTCCTACAATGAGCAGTTCTTC
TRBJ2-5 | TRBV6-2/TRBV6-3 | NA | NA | CASSYSGGGTQYF | TGTGCCAGCAGTTACTCCGGGGGTGGGACCCAGTACTTC
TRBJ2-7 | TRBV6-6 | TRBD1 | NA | CASSPLPGQGFGQYEQYF | TGTGCCAGCAGTCCGTTACCGGGACAGGGTTTCGGCCAATACGAGCAGTACTTC
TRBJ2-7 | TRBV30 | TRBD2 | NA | CAWKLAGGGEQYF | TGTGCCTGGAAGCTAGCGGGAGGAGGCGAGCAGTACTTC
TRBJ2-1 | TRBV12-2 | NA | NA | CASRYHDGTGALSYNEQFF | TGTGCAAGTCGCTACCACGATGGGACAGGGGCCCTCTCCTACAATGAGCAGTTCTTC
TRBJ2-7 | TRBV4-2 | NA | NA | CASSQDRVRGQYF | TGTGCCAGCAGCCAAGATCGGGTCAGAGGGCAGTACTTC
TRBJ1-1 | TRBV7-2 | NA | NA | CASSLVAGNTEAFF | TGTGCCAGCAGCTTAGTTGCAGGCAACACTGAAGCTTTCTTT
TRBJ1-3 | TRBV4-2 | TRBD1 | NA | CASWDRGYTIYF | TGTGCCAGTTGGGACAGAGGGTACACCATATATTTT
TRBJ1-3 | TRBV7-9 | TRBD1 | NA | CASSPVRQGGGNTIYF | TGTGCCAGCAGCCCAGTCCGACAGGGGGGAGGAAACACCATATATTTT
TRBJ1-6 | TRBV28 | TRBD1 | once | CASSLSTGGGKSPLHF | TGTGCCAGCAGTTTATCGACAGGGGGCGGAAAATCACCCCTCCACTTT
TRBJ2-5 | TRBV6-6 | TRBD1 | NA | CASSSHGQGGMETQYF | TGTGCCAGCAGCTCCCATGGACAGGGAGGTATGGAGACCCAGTACTTC
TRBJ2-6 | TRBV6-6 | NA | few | CASSSNSAGANVLTF | TGTGCCAGCAGTAGCAATTCTGCTGGGGCCAACGTCCTGACTTTC
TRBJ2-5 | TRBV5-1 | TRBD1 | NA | CASHRGTGVQETQYF | TGCGCCAGTCACCGCGGGACAGGAGTCCAAGAGACCCAGTACTTC
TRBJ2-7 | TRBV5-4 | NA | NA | CASSPTGWGDEQYF | TGTGCCAGCAGCCCGACGGGTTGGGGGGACGAGCAGTACTTC
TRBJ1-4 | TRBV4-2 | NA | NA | CASSQFSGTNNEKLFF | TGTGCCAGCAGCCAATTCTCCGGGACAAATAATGAAAAACTGTTTTTT
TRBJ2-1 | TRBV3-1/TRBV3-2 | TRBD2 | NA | CASSHLTSGSINEQFF | TGTGCCAGCAGCCATCTAACTAGCGGGAGCATCAATGAGCAGTTCTTC
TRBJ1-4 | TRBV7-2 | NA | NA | CASSLWTFNEKLFF | TGTGCCAGCAGCTTATGGACTTTTAATGAAAAACTGTTTTTT
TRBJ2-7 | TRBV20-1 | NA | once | CSASFGLYEQYF | TGCAGTGCTAGTTTTGGGCTTTACGAGCAGTACTTC
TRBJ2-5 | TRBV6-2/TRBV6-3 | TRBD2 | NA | CASSYQRGGSETQYF | TGTGCCAGCAGTTACCAGCGGGGGGGTTCGGAGACCCAGTACTTC
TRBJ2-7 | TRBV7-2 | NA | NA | CASSLVGYEQYF | TGTGCCAGCAGCTTAGTCGGGTACGAGCAGTACTTC
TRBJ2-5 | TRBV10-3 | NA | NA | CAIRGTEQETQYF | TGTGCCATCAGGGGGACTGAGCAAGAGACCCAGTACTTC
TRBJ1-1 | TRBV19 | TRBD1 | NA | CASRPRGDTEAFF | TGTGCCAGTCGACCCAGGGGGGACACTGAAGCTTTCTTT